The clone carrying this T cell receptor (beta chain) occurred once. Its target is unknown. PBMCs were stained for CD3, CD4 and CD8, and CD4+ and CD8+ T cells were sorted. The sample is drawn from a study of CD8+ T cells in alopecia areata. Study summary: A 6-month off-drug phase came after tofacitinib, which had lasted 6 to 18 months. General study results and limits: Higher clonality than in normal scalp was seen in lesional scalp, especially alopecia totalis/universalis. There were also resident alphabeta T cells of normal skin sequenced in scalp samples.

The germline CDR1 and CDR2 sequences are MNHEY and SMNVEV (reference sequence). The CDR3 loop spans 14 amino acids. With 9 bases clipped from V and 10 bases from J, the junction kept 14 bases outside the gene matches. The sequencing template was cDNA reverse transcribed from extracted RNA. TCRdb keeps only in-frame clones here, not all; method: immunoSEQ multiplex PCR. The sample includes some 210,000 clones, around 62% of them seen just once. The receptor's source is a human donor with alopecia areata. This rearrangement joins TRBV27 to TRBJ2-1; 8 positions match TRBD2. The sample in question was CD4+ T cells sorted from blood, obtained at week 0. The CDR3 DNA reads as TGTGCCAGTAAAAGAGCGGGGGCCGGATTAGAGCAGTTCTTC. Amino acids: CASKRAGAGLEQFF.